This T cell receptor beta chain was obtained from a study of cytomegalovirus exposure and HLA in healthy donors. All donors participated as healthy donors of bone marrow. Germline CDR1 and CDR2: SGHDT and YYEEEE. V shed 6 bases and J 7 bases; nucleotides not matched to a gene: 13. This CDR3 comprises 18 residues. 13 Jbeta primers and 60 Vbeta primers were used for the PCR. The protocol was immunoSEQ multiplex PCR, while the TCRdb copy is restricted to in-frame clones and leaves out a portion. The sample consists of roughly 120,000 clones, over 60% of them appearing once. The chain uses TRBV5-6 and TRBJ2-2; TRBD2 agrees at 15 bases. This TCR was sampled from a woman between 55 and 75 years old in good health and CMV-seropositive. Sequenced input: PBMCs. CDR3 sequence (DNA): TGTGCCAGCAAGGTCGGGACTAGCGGGAGGACACCTATCGGGGAGCTGTTTTTT. Amino acid sequence: CASKVGTSGRTPIGELFF.